These T cell receptor beta chains were read from a single sample in a study of blood T cells in healthy people across ages. TCRdb passed the 5' RACE reads through MiXCR, listing each CDR3 protein once. Here the sample spans approximately 760,000 distinct CDR3 sequences, approximately 25% being singletons. These sequences were also reported in another study, on T cells of mothers and their children.

Sequenced input: blood. The receptors here all came from a boy aged 5-17 years in good health. CDR3s include the opening cysteine and the closing phenylalanine or tryptophan. Fields, in order: CDR3 protein, J gene, V gene.

CDR3: CSARVARYGYTF
J: TRBJ1-2
V: TRBV20-1

CDR3: CASSLKWAGASYEQYF
J: TRBJ2-7
V: TRBV3-1

CDR3: CASSFPGLDEQYF
J: TRBJ2-7
V: TRBV28

CDR3: CASTGAGLINSPLHF
J: TRBJ1-6
V: TRBV28

CDR3: CASSFGTSGISEQYF
J: TRBJ2-7
V: TRBV7-6

CDR3: CASSPGTSRQIAYEQYF
J: TRBJ2-7
V: TRBV7-2

CDR3: CASSLDSADTQYF
J: TRBJ2-3
V: TRBV7-6

CDR3: CASSRLGWVAGGDEQFF
J: TRBJ2-1
V: TRBV6-1

CDR3: CASQRDGTGELFF
J: TRBJ2-2
V: TRBV2

CDR3: CASSLGDSGNVYEQYF
J: TRBJ2-7
V: TRBV27

CDR3: CASSQGFGEAFF
J: TRBJ1-1
V: TRBV4-1

CDR3: CASSRGTGSSYNEQFF
J: TRBJ2-1
V: TRBV3-1

CDR3: CASSRGSSEQFF
J: .
V: TRBV12-3/TRBV12-4

CDR3: CASSLSEGLLGNTIYF
J: TRBJ1-3
V: TRBV7-9

CDR3: CASSQDLNNSPLHF
J: TRBJ1-6
V: TRBV3-1

CDR3: CASNKDRVETQYF
J: TRBJ2-5
V: TRBV6-6

CDR3: CASSPGRGAPLHF
J: TRBJ1-6
V: TRBV4-1

CDR3: CASSFEDAGDYEQYF
J: TRBJ2-7
V: TRBV7-2

CDR3: CASSRQGWGEQYF
J: .
V: TRBV6-5

CDR3: CASSLFLGRGKVNTEAFF
J: TRBJ1-1
V: TRBV12-3/TRBV12-4

CDR3: CSAIPSTGGNYGYTF
J: TRBJ1-2
V: TRBV20-1

CDR3: CASSKYQGAVEAFF
J: TRBJ1-1
V: TRBV12-3/TRBV12-4

CDR3: CAISEGPGGGPSEQFF
J: TRBJ2-1
V: TRBV10-3

CDR3: CSARDLPGQGSYEQYF
J: .
V: TRBV20-1

CDR3: CASSLEVGTGNTGELFF
J: TRBJ2-2
V: TRBV7-8

CDR3: CASSQSRQPNDKLFF
J: TRBJ1-4
V: TRBV4-1

CDR3: CASSYTYRVSYNEQFF
J: .
V: TRBV6-2/TRBV6-3

CDR3: CASSVRVDRDAYNEQFF
J: .
V: TRBV9

CDR3: CASTPDSYSNQPQHF
J: TRBJ1-5
V: TRBV19

CDR3: CAIRGLDYGYTF
J: TRBJ1-2
V: TRBV10-3

CDR3: CASSLVGQGETYTEAFF
J: TRBJ1-1
V: TRBV7-6

CDR3: CASTPGGGGGYGYTF
J: TRBJ1-2
V: TRBV25-1

CDR3: CASSQEVTYEQYF
J: TRBJ2-7
V: TRBV4-3

CDR3: CSQTLAATYNEQFF
J: TRBJ2-1
V: TRBV29-1

CDR3: CASSGTGLAGGQSSYNEQFF
J: TRBJ2-1
V: TRBV28

CDR3: CATRERGYNEQFF
J: .
V: TRBV15

CDR3: CASSLVSISNQPQHF
J: TRBJ1-5
V: TRBV7-2

CDR3: CASSYWDRGGGYTF
J: TRBJ1-2
V: TRBV6-5

CDR3: CASSLVTDDNEQFF
J: TRBJ2-1
V: TRBV11-2

CDR3: CASSPHGGSGRGTDTQYF
J: TRBJ2-3
V: TRBV7-3

CDR3: CASKGEAVGEQYF
J: TRBJ2-7
V: TRBV2

CDR3: CSAIRAGANNEQFF
J: TRBJ2-1
V: TRBV20-1

CDR3: CSVALEVRDYGYTF
J: TRBJ1-2
V: TRBV29-1